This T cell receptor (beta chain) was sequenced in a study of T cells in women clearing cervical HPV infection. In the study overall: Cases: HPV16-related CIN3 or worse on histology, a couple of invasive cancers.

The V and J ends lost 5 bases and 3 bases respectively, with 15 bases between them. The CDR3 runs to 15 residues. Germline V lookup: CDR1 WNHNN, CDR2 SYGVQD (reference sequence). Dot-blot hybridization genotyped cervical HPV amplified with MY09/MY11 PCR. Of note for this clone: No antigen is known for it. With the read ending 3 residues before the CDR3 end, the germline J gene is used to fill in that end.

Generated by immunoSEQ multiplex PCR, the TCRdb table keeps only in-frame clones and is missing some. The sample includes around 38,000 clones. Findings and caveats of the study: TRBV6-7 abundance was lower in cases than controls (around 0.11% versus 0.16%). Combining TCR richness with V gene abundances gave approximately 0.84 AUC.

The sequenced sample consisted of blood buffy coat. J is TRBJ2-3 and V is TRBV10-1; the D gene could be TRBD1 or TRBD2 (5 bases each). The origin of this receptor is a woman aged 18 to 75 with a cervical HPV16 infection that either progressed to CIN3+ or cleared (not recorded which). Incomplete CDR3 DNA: TGCGCCAGCAGTCTCGAAGAGGGGATAACAGATACG. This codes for CASSLEEGITDT. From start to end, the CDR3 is CASSLEEGITDTQYF.